Following are 2 T cell receptor beta chains from one sample sequenced in a study of early T cells in non-severe SARS-CoV-2 infection. TCRdb itself ran the 5' RACE reads through MiXCR, one entry per CDR3 protein. This table has more than 95,000 distinct CDR3 sequences, roughly 9.6% appearing once. Here the sequenced sample was whole blood, taken at baseline. The receptors originated from an adult who was a healthcare worker with PCR-confirmed SARS-CoV-2 infection or an uninfected control (not recorded which).

This clonotype has a handful of counts. The rearrangement uses TRBV29-1 and TRBJ2-1; D is tentatively TRBD1 or TRBD2 (5 bases each). V was cut by 6 bases and J by 8 bases, with 20 bases left in between. The CDR3 is 14 amino acids. CDR1 and CDR2 from the germline V gene are SQVTM and ANQGSEA. CDR3 sequence reads: CSVEQVPAGDEQFF. The CDR3, as DNA: TGCAGCGTGGAACAGGTCCCGGCGGGCGATGAGCAGTTCTTC.

In its sample, this clonotype was seen many times. V is TRBV7-2 and J is TRBJ2-2; D may match TRBD1 or TRBD2 (5 bases each). This CDR3 comprises 15 residues. V was pared by 5 bases and J by 7 bases, with 17 bases between. Germline V gives CDR1 SGHTA, CDR2 FQGNSA. The CDR3 region has the DNA TGTGCCAGCAGCGGAGAGACGTCGGGGCGCGGGGAGCTGTTTTTT. Amino acids: CASSGETSGRGELFF.